What follows are 15 T cell receptor beta chains derived from one specimen sequenced in a study of beta chain features in type 1 diabetes listed by TCRdb under 2018. Paper-wide results and their limitations: A moderate but significant shortening of TCRB CDR3 length was observed in type 1 diabetes patients in all four CD4+ subsets.

Antigens for these TCRs are unknown. Libraries were built with the immunoSEQ multiplex PCR assay. All of the isolated RNA was reverse transcribed with the High Capacity cDNA Reverse Transcription Kit, so expressed TCRB transcripts were sequenced. TCRdb re-hosts the immuneACCESS table, in-frame sequences only. Its copies lack some clones; in the studies checked, an unresolved V gene accounts for under half of them, and the cause for the rest is not known. Across this sample there are around 260,000 clones, with over 20% seen only once. The top ten clones comprise more than 0.025% of the sample. Material: naive CD4+ T cells from blood. The cell subset or site label for this specimen denotes: true naive CD4+ T cells. The receptors stem from a woman aged 40 to 50 with type 1 diabetes.

This clone was seen a few times. The chain has TRBV19 and TRBJ1-2; 7 nucleotides agree with TRBD1. The junction had 5 bases not matched to a gene; V was cut back by 0 bases and J by 4 bases. The CDR3 totals 15 residues. Germline CDR1 and CDR2: LNHDA and SQIVND (reference sequence). CDR3 in amino acids: CASSIDPDRTYGYTF. In DNA, the CDR3 is TGTGCCAGTAGTATAGATCCGGACAGGACCTATGGCTACACCTTC. The full variable domain, completed using reference TRBV19 and TRBJ1-2, is DGGITQSPKYLFRKEGQNVTLSCEQNLNHDAMYWYRQDPGQGLRLIYYSQIVNDFQKGDIAEGYSVSREKKESFPLTVTSAQKNPTAFYLCASSIDPDRTYGYTFGSGTRLTVV.

This clone was detected a few times. The CDR3 reads CAISEGAWDYGYTF. Here the CDR3 DNA reads TGTGCCATCAGTGAGGGAGCTTGGGACTATGGCTACACCTTC. The rearrangement joins TRBV10-3 to TRBJ1-2; D not resolved. CDR1 is ENHRY and CDR2 is SYGVKD in the germline V gene. The CDR3 is 14 residues long. The V end was cut by 2 bases, the J end by 3 bases, with 10 bases between.

This clone was detected a few times. This chain connects TRBV5-4 to TRBJ1-2; D is unclear. Per the germline V gene, CDR1 is SGHNT and CDR2 is YYREEE (reference sequence). The CDR3 contains 11 residues. Trimming cost V 2 bases and J 7 bases, with 6 bases left between them. The CDR3: CASSFTGGYTF. The CDR3 DNA follows: TGTGCCAGCAGCTTTACCGGTGGCTACACCTTC. Drawing the rest from reference TRBV5-4 and TRBJ1-2, the complete variable domain is ETGVTQSPTHLIKTRGQQVTLRCSSQSGHNTVSWYQQALGQGPQFIFQYYREEENGRGNFPPRFSGLQFPNYSSELNVNALELDDSALYLCASSFTGGYTFGSGTRLTVV.

As regards this clone: The same CDR3 can be traced to other DNA sequences in this sample. The chain carries TRBV5-1 and TRBJ2-5, with D hard to call. The CDR3 consists of 11 residues. CDR1 and CDR2 (germline): SGHRS, YFSETQ. The V end lost 1 base, the J end lost 5 bases, and 3 bases lay between the germline ends. CDR3 region: CASSLSETQYF. In DNA form, the CDR3 reads TGCGCCAGCAGCTTGAGCGAGACCCAGTACTTC.

This clone has more than one count but fewer than ten. The chain links TRBV30 to TRBJ2-5; 9 bases are a match to TRBD2. This CDR3 comprises 13 residues. V gave up 4 bases and J gave up 5 bases; unmatched junction bases: 5. Germline assignment: CDR1 GTSNPN and CDR2 SVGIG (reference sequence). This CDR3 reads CAWTNAGGETQYF. The CDR3 bases are TGTGCCTGGACCAACGCGGGAGGGGAGACCCAGTACTTC.

This sequence joins TRBV5-4 and TRBJ1-4, with D perhaps matching TRBD1 (6 bases). Germline CDR1 is SGHNT and CDR2 is YYREEE (reference sequence). The CDR3 is made up of 17 amino acids. The V and J ends lost 3 bases and 0 bases respectively, with 15 bases between them. DNA for the CDR3: TGTGCCAGCAGCTCGATGGGACAACTTGCAACTAATGAAAAACTGTTTTTT. It encodes CASSSMGQLATNEKLFF.

The chain is built from TRBV29-1 and TRBJ1-1; D unclear. V was pared by 4 bases and J by 8 bases, with 11 bases between. The germline gives CDR1 SQVTM, CDR2 ANQGSEA. The CDR3 runs to 11 residues. The CDR3 spells CSVGFSSEAFF. The CDR3 DNA follows: TGCAGCGTTGGCTTTAGCTCCGAAGCTTTCTTT.

This clone was detected only a few times. V is TRBV4-1 and J is TRBJ1-2, with D tentatively TRBD1 (6 bases). CDR3 length: 15 amino acids. The germline V and J ends were trimmed by 2 bases and 3 bases, with 13 bases remaining between them. Looked up from germline, CDR1 is MGHRA and CDR2 is YSYEKL. The CDR3 reads CASSQSQDSYYGYTF. The CDR3 DNA is TGCGCCAGCAGCCAATCACAGGACAGTTACTATGGCTACACCTTC.

The genes are TRBV28 and TRBJ2-3; D gene uncertain. The V and J ends lost 5 bases and 1 base respectively, with 13 bases between them. CDR3 size: 15 residues. CDR1 is MDHEN and CDR2 is SYDVKM in the germline V gene. CDR3 nucleotide sequence: TGTGCCAGCAGTGCGACAACCTCTGGCACAGATACGCAGTATTTT. It translates to CASSATTSGTDTQYF.

This clone was picked up a small number of times. The V gene is TRBV15, the J gene TRBJ2-1; 8 nucleotides line up with TRBD2. There are 15 residues in the CDR3. CDR1 LNHNV and CDR2 YYDKDF come from the germline V gene (reference sequence). With 0 bases clipped from V and 7 bases from J, the junction kept 5 bases outside the gene matches. This chain's CDR3 is CATSRDGTSGNEQFF. CDR3 DNA: TGTGCCACCAGCAGAGATGGAACTAGCGGAAATGAGCAGTTCTTC. Using reference TRBV15 and TRBJ2-1 for the parts outside the CDR3, the full variable domain is DAMVIQNPRYQVTQFGKPVTLSCSQTLNHNVMYWYQQKSSQAPKLLFHYYDKDFNNEADTPDNFQSRRPNTSFCFLDIRSPGLGDTAMYLCATSRDGTSGNEQFFGPGTRLTVL.

In this sample, this clone turned up a few times. V and J are TRBV7-9 and TRBJ2-1; 13 positions match TRBD2. The CDR3 loop spans 19 amino acids. V lost 5 bases, J lost 1 base, and 11 bases stayed unmatched. CDR1 is SEHNR and CDR2 is FQNEAQ in the germline V gene (reference sequence). The CDR3 loop is CASSHKGTSGERSYNEQFF. DNA for the CDR3: TGTGCCAGCAGCCACAAGGGGACTAGCGGGGAGAGGTCCTACAATGAGCAGTTCTTC. The whole variable domain, filled in from reference TRBV7-9 and TRBJ2-1, reads DTGVSQNPRHKITKRGQNVTFRCDPISEHNRLYWYRQTLGQGPEFLTYFQNEAQLEKSRLLSDRFSAERPKGSFSTLEIQRTEQGDSAMYLCASSHKGTSGERSYNEQFFGPGTRLTVL.

About this clone itself: Other nucleotide sequences in the sample specify the same CDR3. The J gene is TRBJ2-7, the V gene TRBV28; 11 positions agree with TRBD2. The CDR3 runs to 14 residues. V lost 9 bases to trimming and J lost 2 bases; unmatched junction nucleotides: 6. Germline CDR1 and CDR2: MDHEN and SYDVKM. The CDR3 DNA follows: TGTGCCAGTAGTAGACTAGCGGGAACCTACGAGCAGTACTTC. Residues: CASSRLAGTYEQYF. Based on the CDR3 plus reference TRBV28 and TRBJ2-7, the full variable domain is DVKVTQSSRYLVKRTGEKVFLECVQDMDHENMFWYRQDPGLGLRLIYFSYDVKMKEKGDIPEGYSVSREKKERFSLILESASTNQTSMYLCASSRLAGTYEQYFGPGTRLTVT.

This chain joins TRBV29-1 and TRBJ2-5; 12 positions agree with TRBD1. This CDR3 contains 15 residues. CDR1 and CDR2 from the germline V gene are SQVTM and ANQGSEA. V was pared by 7 bases and J by 6 bases, with 12 bases of the junction left unmatched. DNA for the CDR3: TGCAGCGCCTCGGGGGGGACAGGGGGCCGGAAGACCCAGTACTTC. Protein: CSASGGTGGRKTQYF.

The rearrangement links TRBV4-3 to TRBJ1-1; D gene uncertain. Germline CDR1 is LGHNA and CDR2 is YSLEER. The CDR3 contains 14 residues. V was trimmed by 4 bases and J by 4 bases, leaving 13 bases between them. CDR3 protein: CASSRLGLTTEAFF. The DNA for the CDR3 is TGCGCCAGCAGCCGATTGGGCCTGACCACTGAAGCTTTCTTT.

This clone has only a few counts. V gene TRBV29-1 combines with J gene TRBJ2-5, with D maybe TRBD2 (5 bases). In germline, CDR1 is SQVTM, CDR2 ANQGSEA. The CDR3 sequence is 10 residues long. The V end was cut by 7 bases, the J end by 2 bases, with 5 bases between. CDR3 bases: TGCAGCGGGAGGCAAGAGACCCAGTACTTC. Translated: CSGRQETQYF.